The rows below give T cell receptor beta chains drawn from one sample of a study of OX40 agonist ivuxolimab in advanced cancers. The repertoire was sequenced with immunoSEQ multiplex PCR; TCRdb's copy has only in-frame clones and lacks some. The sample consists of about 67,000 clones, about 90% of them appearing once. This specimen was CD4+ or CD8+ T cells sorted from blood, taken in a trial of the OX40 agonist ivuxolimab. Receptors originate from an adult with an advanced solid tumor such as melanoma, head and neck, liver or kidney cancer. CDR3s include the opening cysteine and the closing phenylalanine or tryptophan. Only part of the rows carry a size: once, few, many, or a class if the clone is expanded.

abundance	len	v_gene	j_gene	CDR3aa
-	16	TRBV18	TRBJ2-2	CASGRTGGPNTGELFF
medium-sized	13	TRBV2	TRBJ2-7	CASSGPYSYEQYF
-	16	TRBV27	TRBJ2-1	CASSSAGGLSYNEQFF
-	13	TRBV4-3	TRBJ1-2	CASSQGQNYGYTF
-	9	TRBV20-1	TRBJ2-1	CSATLEQFF
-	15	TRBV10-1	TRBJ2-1	CASSDQDRGGNEQFF
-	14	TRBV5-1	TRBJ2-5	CASSLATRQETQYF
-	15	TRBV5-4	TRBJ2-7	CASSQERGAPYEQYF
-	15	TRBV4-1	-	CASSQTRTGGYEQYF
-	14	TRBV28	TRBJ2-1	CASIPGQGVGEQFF
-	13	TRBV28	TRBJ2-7	CASRSTGRGGQYF
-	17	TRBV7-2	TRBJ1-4	CASSPRVRTGINEKLFF